The present T cell receptor beta chain was sequenced within a study of neoadjuvant nivolumab and ipilimumab in lung cancer. Sequenced by immunoSEQ multiplex PCR; TCRdb stores in-frame clones only, minus some. This sample has under 9,000 clones, with roughly 84% found just once. The sequencing used tumor tissue, collected after neoadjuvant nivolumab, alone or with ipilimumab, at or shortly before surgery. The sequence came from an adult with non-small cell lung cancer.

CDR3 nucleotides: TGTGCCAGTAGTATGCTCGCCGGCGGCTACACCTTC. As protein: CASSMLAGGYTF. The chain joins TRBV19 to TRBJ1-2; D is undetermined. Trimming removed 3 bases from V and 8 bases from J, with 10 bases in between. In germline, CDR1 is LNHDA, CDR2 SQIVND (reference sequence). CDR3 length equals 12 residues. Full variable domain (remainder filled in from reference TRBV19 and TRBJ1-2): DGGITQSPKYLFRKEGQNVTLSCEQNLNHDAMYWYRQDPGQGLRLIYYSQIVNDFQKGDIAEGYSVSREKKESFPLTVTSAQKNPTAFYLCASSMLAGGYTFGSGTRLTVV.